The 31 T cell receptor beta chains below come from one sample, sequenced in a study of OX40 agonist ivuxolimab in advanced cancers. The method behind the library was the immunoSEQ multiplex PCR assay. The table was pulled from immuneACCESS by TCRdb, which kept in-frame rearrangements only. Such tables lose some clones; where checked, under half of the loss comes from unresolved V genes, and the rest has no known cause. This sample gives tens of thousands of clones in total; approximately 83% of them show up just once. Of the sample, 3% to 3.5% falls within the top ten clones. The material sequenced was CD4+ or CD8+ T cells sorted from blood, taken in a trial of the OX40 agonist ivuxolimab. These receptors were obtained from an adult with an advanced solid tumor such as melanoma, head and neck, liver or kidney cancer.

This sequence joins TRBV7-8 and TRBJ2-2, with 9 bases lining up with TRBD1. The germline gives CDR1 SGHVS, CDR2 FQNEAQ. V shed 4 bases and J 4 bases; nucleotides not matched to a gene: 1. The CDR3 contains 14 residues. As DNA, the CDR3 is TGTGCCAGCAGCTGGGACAGGGCCACCGGGGAGCTGTTTTTT. Translated: CASSWDRATGELFF.

The chain employs TRBV2 and TRBJ1-5, with D possibly being TRBD1 (6 bases). This CDR3 region has 15 residues. Germline-derived CDR1 and CDR2 are SNHLY and FYNNEI. V dropped 5 bases and J dropped 5 bases, with 16 bases sitting between them. The CDR3 nucleotides are TGTGCCAGCAGTAGCTTAGGACAGTATGATCAGCCCCAGCATTTT. Translating gives CASSSLGQYDQPQHF. Looking up the rest from reference TRBV2 and TRBJ1-5 gives the full variable domain: EPEVTQTPSHQVTQMGQEVILRCVPISNHLYFYWYRQILGQKVEFLVSFYNNEISEKSEIFDDQFSVERPDGSNFTLKIRSTKLEDSAMYFCASSSLGQYDQPQHFGDGTRLSIL.

A few counts support this clone. The CDR3: CASSHQKQDGYGYTF. The CDR3 DNA is TGTGCCAGCAGCCACCAGAAACAGGACGGCTATGGCTACACCTTC. The chain joins TRBV5-5 to TRBJ1-2; D may be TRBD1 (5 bases). Germline lookup yields CDR1 SGHKS and CDR2 YYEKEE (reference sequence). V was shortened by 4 bases and J by 4 bases, with 17 bases between the two germline ends. The CDR3 length is 15 residues.

The rearrangement uses TRBV11-2 and TRBJ2-1; D is uncertain. This CDR3 has 16 residues. V lost 3 bases and J 0 bases, leaving 12 bases between the germline ends. Germline CDR1 is SGHAT and CDR2 is FQNNGV. The CDR3 loop reads CASSFGPVSSYNEQFF. In DNA form, the CDR3 reads TGTGCCAGCAGCTTTGGGCCGGTAAGCTCCTACAATGAGCAGTTCTTC. Full variable domain (outside the CDR3, taken from reference TRBV11-2 and TRBJ2-1): EAGVAQSPRYKIIEKRQSVAFWCNPISGHATLYWYQQILGQGPKLLIQFQNNGVVDDSQLPKDRFSAERLKGVDSTLKIQPAKLEDSAVYLCASSFGPVSSYNEQFFGPGTRLTVL.

V and J are TRBV30 and TRBJ1-5, with D uncertain. The ends were cut back, 0 bases at V and 0 bases at J, with 12 bases in the middle. Germline V gene data show CDR1 as GTSNPN and CDR2 as SVGIG (reference sequence). The CDR3 runs to 16 residues. The CDR3 DNA sequence: TGTGCCTGGAGTGTGGGCAGTCATCCTAGCAATCAGCCCCAGCATTTT. Amino acid sequence: CAWSVGSHPSNQPQHF.

The chain joins TRBV6-5 to TRBJ1-2, with D hard to call. V was trimmed by 5 bases and J by 4 bases, leaving 14 bases between them. The CDR3 has 14 residues. The V gene's germline CDR1 is MNHEY and CDR2 SVGAGI. The CDR3 is CASSAHSSLYGYTF. CDR3 nucleotide sequence: TGTGCCAGCAGTGCCCACAGTTCGCTCTATGGCTACACCTTC.

This clone was seen only a few times. This rearrangement joins TRBV5-1 to TRBJ2-7; the match to TRBD1 covers 8 bases. Germline lookup yields CDR1 SGHRS and CDR2 YFSETQ. Germline trimming cut 4 bases from V and 12 bases from J; bases unmatched to any gene: 9. This CDR3 spans 12 amino acids. The CDR3 nucleotides are TGCGCCAGCAGCGTCGGGACAGGCCAACTGTACTTC. Amino acids: CASSVGTGQLYF.

V is TRBV6-1 and J is TRBJ2-1; perhaps TRBD2 as D (6 bases). The CDR3 loop spans 14 amino acids. Trimming took off 4 bases at V and 5 bases at J, with 12 bases between the two ends. The germline V gene has CDR1 MNHNS and CDR2 SASEGT. Here the CDR3 reads CASSVSGRNNEQFF. The CDR3 DNA sequence: TGTGCCAGCAGTGTCAGCGGGCGTAACAATGAGCAGTTCTTC.

This clone was recorded once. This chain connects TRBV6-1 to TRBJ1-6, with D perhaps TRBD1 (5 bases). Per the germline V gene, CDR1 is MNHNS and CDR2 is SASEGT. With 4 bases removed from V and 0 bases from J, the gap between germline ends came to 16 bases. The CDR3 extends over 18 amino acids. Written as DNA, the CDR3 is TGTGCCAGCAGTGGTATCAGGGTGGGTAGCTCCTATAATTCACCCCTCCACTTT. This encodes CASSGIRVGSSYNSPLHF.

The sample holds a few counts of this clone. This chain uses TRBV13 with TRBJ1-3; 8 bases match TRBD1. The germline V gene encodes CDR1 PRHDT and CDR2 FYEKMQ (reference sequence). This CDR3 is built from 18 residues. Trimming removed 2 bases from V and 0 bases from J; junction bases left unmatched: 9. The CDR3 DNA follows: TGTGCCAGCAGCTTATATGGGCGACAGGGGAACTCTGGAAACACCATATATTTT. Translated: CASSLYGRQGNSGNTIYF.

V gene TRBV4-1 combines with J gene TRBJ1-1, with 7 bases aligning to TRBD1. The germline CDR1 and CDR2 sequences are MGHRA and YSYEKL. CDR3 length equals 20 residues. The CDR3 is CVPRHPPPPPHSQGRSEAFF. Written as DNA, the CDR3 is TGCGTCCCCCGTCACCCGCCACCGCCCCCCCATTCACAGGGGAGGTCTGAAGCTTTCTTT.

This clone is labeled as medium-sized. The gene calls are TRBV29-1 and TRBJ1-1; TRBD1 matches 8 bases. The V gene's germline CDR1 is SQVTM and CDR2 ANQGSEA. Germline trimming cut 0 bases from V and 1 base from J; bases unmatched to any gene: 1. The CDR3 length is 14 residues. CDR3 region: CSVEEGTGNTEAFF. CDR3 bases: TGCAGCGTTGAAGAAGGGACAGGGAACACTGAAGCTTTCTTT. The whole variable domain, remainder taken from reference TRBV29-1 and TRBJ1-1, is SAVISQKPSRDICQRGTSLTIQCQVDSQVTMMFWYRQQPGQSLTLIATANQGSEATYESGFVIDKFPISRPNLTFSTLTVSNMSPEDSSIYLCSVEEGTGNTEAFFGQGTRLTVV.

Only one count was recorded for this clone. The chain combines TRBV27 with TRBJ2-3; perhaps TRBD2 as D (6 bases). V was cut by 5 bases and J by 4 bases, with 10 bases left in between. Germline values: CDR1 MNHEY, CDR2 SMNVEV (reference sequence). This CDR3 is 13 amino acids long. The CDR3 DNA reads as TGTGCCAGCAGTAGACTAGGTGCAGATACGCAGTATTTT. This encodes CASSRLGADTQYF.

The rearrangement uses TRBV7-9 and TRBJ2-1; 10 bases align to TRBD1. CDR3 length: 17 amino acids. From germline, CDR1 is SEHNR and CDR2 FQNEAQ (reference sequence). After removal of 5 bases from V and 4 bases from J, the junction contained 11 bases not matched to a gene. CDR3 loop: CASSPLTGQGVYNEQFF. CDR3 in DNA: TGTGCCAGCAGCCCACTAACCGGACAGGGGGTGTACAATGAGCAGTTCTTC.

CDR3 sequence reads: CASSVGGGARQGFSEKLFF. The CDR3 coding sequence is TGTGCCAGCAGCGTAGGGGGTGGGGCTAGACAGGGGTTTTCGGAAAAACTGTTTTTT. The V call is TRBV9, the J call TRBJ1-4; 8 positions match TRBD1. Germline V gene data show CDR1 as SGDLS and CDR2 as YYNGEE. The length of the CDR3 is 19 residues. V shed 0 bases and J 8 bases; nucleotides not matched to a gene: 18.

The chain uses TRBV2 and TRBJ2-5, with unresolved D. CDR1 SNHLY and CDR2 FYNNEI come from the germline V gene. The CDR3 loop spans 13 amino acids. V was clipped by 4 bases and J by 5 bases, with 11 bases between them. CDR3 DNA sequence: TGTGCCAGCAGTGGCGGTAGAATGGAGACCCAGTACTTC. This sequence encodes CASSGGRMETQYF.

The chain couples TRBV5-1 to TRBJ1-2, with TRBD1 identical over 10 bases. From germline, CDR1 is SGHRS and CDR2 YFSETQ. V was pared by 0 bases and J by 8 bases, with 7 bases of the junction left unmatched. This CDR3 has 15 amino acids. The CDR3 DNA follows: TGCGCCAGCAGCTTGGGGGACAGGGGCGCCGGGGGCTACACCTTC. Residues: CASSLGDRGAGGYTF.

The genes are TRBV7-9 and TRBJ2-3; maybe TRBD2 (5 bases). This CDR3 spans 14 amino acids. V was cut by 5 bases and J by 1 base, with 10 bases left in between. Germline V CDR1 and CDR2: SEHNR, FQNEAQ (reference sequence). CDR3 sequence reads: CASSVVGGTDTQYF. In nucleotides, the CDR3 is TGTGCCAGCAGCGTCGTCGGGGGCACAGATACGCAGTATTTT.

The gene calls are TRBV27 and TRBJ1-2; D not resolved. CDR3 length: 13 amino acids. Germline-derived CDR1 and CDR2 are MNHEY and SMNVEV (reference sequence). Trimming removed 5 bases from V and 8 bases from J, with 15 bases in between. CDR3 amino acids: CASSNRAGNGYTF. In nucleotides, the CDR3 is TGTGCCAGCAGTAACCGGGCCGGGAACGGCTACACCTTC.

The rearrangement uses TRBV11-3 and TRBJ2-5; tentatively, D is TRBD1 or TRBD2 (5 bases each). Deletions cut 5 bases from V and 2 bases from J, with 9 bases between. Germline V gene lookup returns CDR1 SGHNT and CDR2 YENEEA. The CDR3 sequence is 13 residues long. DNA of the CDR3: TGTGCCAGCAGCCTGGGACCTCAAGAGACCCAGTACTTC. Its protein is CASSLGPQETQYF.

The chain employs TRBV19 and TRBJ1-4; 8 nucleotides match TRBD1. Germline-derived CDR1 and CDR2 are LNHDA and SQIVND (reference sequence). The ends lost 5 bases at V and 11 bases at J; junction bases unmatched: 22. This CDR3 has 18 residues. CDR3 DNA: TGTGCCAGTAGTCCCTCCTCCCCGATCGACAGGGGTGGATCGAAACTGTTTTTT. Translated: CASSPSSPIDRGGSKLFF.

The chain combines TRBV2 with TRBJ2-1, with 10 bases aligning to TRBD2. Germline CDR1 reads SNHLY; CDR2 reads FYNNEI. The CDR3 extends over 14 amino acids. V lost 4 bases, J lost 10 bases, and 7 bases stayed unmatched. This chain's CDR3 is CASSVLAGAGEQFF. The CDR3 DNA reads TGTGCCAGCAGTGTCCTAGCGGGAGCGGGGGAGCAGTTCTTC.

J is TRBJ1-1 and V is TRBV6-5; no clear D gene. Trimming left V 6 bases short and J 8 bases short, with 16 bases between. Germline V gene sequence: CDR1 MNHEY, CDR2 SVGAGI. The CDR3 sequence is 13 residues long. The DNA for the CDR3 is TGTGCCAGCAGCGCCTGGACGGATAAAGAAGCTTTCTTT. This encodes CASSAWTDKEAFF.

This clone was found once. The chain employs TRBV27 and TRBJ1-5; 8 bases fit TRBD1. The germline V gene has CDR1 MNHEY and CDR2 SMNVEV (reference sequence). The CDR3 is 14 residues long. The J segment lost 7 bases and the V segment lost 5 bases, leaving 7 bases of the junction unmatched. The CDR3 sequence: CASSPGQGIQPQHF. As DNA, the CDR3 is TGTGCCAGCAGTCCCGGACAGGGCATCCAGCCCCAGCATTTT.

The gene calls are TRBV19 and TRBJ1-2; 7 positions agree with TRBD1. Per the germline V gene, CDR1 is LNHDA and CDR2 is SQIVND (reference sequence). The CDR3 has 15 residues. V lost 4 bases, J lost 8 bases, and 13 bases stayed unmatched. CDR3 amino acids: CASSTGQGVPEGYTF. The CDR3 DNA follows: TGTGCCAGTAGTACGGGGCAGGGGGTCCCGGAGGGCTACACCTTC.

V and J are TRBV28 and TRBJ1-1; D remains ambiguous. The V and J ends lost 7 bases and 8 bases respectively, with 14 bases between them. The CDR3 is 12 residues long. Per the germline V gene, CDR1 is MDHEN and CDR2 is SYDVKM. The chain's CDR3 is CASNIPGREAFF. CDR3 bases: TGTGCCAGCAATATACCCGGACGGGAAGCTTTCTTT.

The V and J genes are TRBV2 and TRBJ2-2; TRBD1 might be the D (6 bases). Deletions cut 6 bases from V and 0 bases from J, with 11 bases between. The V gene's germline CDR1 is SNHLY and CDR2 FYNNEI. The CDR3 contains 15 residues. The CDR3 loop reads CASRTDRSNTGELFF. The CDR3 DNA is TGTGCCAGCAGGACGGACAGATCGAACACCGGGGAGCTGTTTTTT.

This clone was counted only a few times. The chain employs TRBV28 and TRBJ1-1; D unclear. Between the trimmed V and J ends, which lost 7 bases and 1 base, there was a span of 19 bases. The length of the CDR3 is 16 residues. The germline CDR1 and CDR2 sequences are MDHEN and SYDVKM. CDR3 amino acids: CASNSEGFFSNTEAFF. Here the CDR3 DNA reads TGTGCCAGCAACTCGGAGGGATTCTTTTCGAACACTGAAGCTTTCTTT. The variable domain in full, with the rest retrieved from reference TRBV28 and TRBJ1-1, is DVKVTQSSRYLVKRTGEKVFLECVQDMDHENMFWYRQDPGLGLRLIYFSYDVKMKEKGDIPEGYSVSREKKERFSLILESASTNQTSMYLCASNSEGFFSNTEAFFGQGTRLTVV.

J is TRBJ2-1 and V is TRBV19; a possible D gene is TRBD1 (6 bases). The CDR3 contains 16 residues. The germline gives CDR1 LNHDA, CDR2 SQIVND (reference sequence). V was pared by 6 bases and J by 6 bases, with 21 bases between. The CDR3 DNA is TGTGCCAGTAGGCCTTCCTTAGGGGGAGTGGGCAATGAGCAGTTCTTC. The encoded protein is CASRPSLGGVGNEQFF.

This sequence joins TRBV18 and TRBJ1-2; the D gene is possibly TRBD1 (5 bases). Trimming left V 4 bases short and J 7 bases short, with 16 bases between. This CDR3 is 14 amino acids long. CDR1 and CDR2 from the germline V gene are KGHSH and LQKENI. The CDR3 is CASSLGTSSLGYTF. For the CDR3, the DNA is TGTGCCAGCTCACTCGGGACGTCAAGTCTTGGCTACACCTTC.

The V gene is TRBV5-1, the J gene TRBJ2-4; TRBD1 agrees at 9 bases. Trimming cost V 0 bases and J 1 base; bases outside gene matches: 2. The CDR3 contains 16 residues. CDR1 is SGHRS and CDR2 is YFSETQ in the germline V gene. For the CDR3, the DNA is TGCGCCAGCAGCTTGGGACAGGGGGTTGCCAAAAACATTCAGTACTTC. It codes for CASSLGQGVAKNIQYF. The variable domain in full, completed from reference TRBV5-1 and TRBJ2-4, reads KAGVTQTPRYLIKTRGQQVTLSCSPISGHRSVSWYQQTPGQGLQFLFEYFSETQRNKGNFPGRFSGRQFSNSRSEMNVSTLELGDSALYLCASSLGQGVAKNIQYFGAGTRLSVL.